These 2 T cell receptor beta chains originate from one sample sequenced in a study of blood T cell repertoires in COVID-19. Sequencing was performed with immunoSEQ multiplex PCR; in TCRdb, only in-frame clones are kept and a portion is missing. The sample holds some 130,000 clones, approximately 89% seen once. Sequenced material: peripheral blood. These receptors were collected from a man aged 45-60 years with acute or convalescent COVID-19.

The rearrangement links TRBV6-5 to TRBJ1-5; no reliable D call. The CDR3 has 13 residues. Trimming removed 6 bases at V and 9 bases at J, with 15 bases between. The germline CDR1 and CDR2 sequences are MNHEY and SVGAGI. CDR3 nucleotide sequence: TGTGCCAGCAGCCCAGAGGGTCCCCCGCCCCAGCATTTT. Amino acid sequence: CASSPEGPPPQHF.

The chain couples TRBV10-3 to TRBJ2-1; 15 bases are a match to TRBD2. With 8 bases clipped from V and 0 bases from J, the junction kept 5 bases outside the gene matches. From germline, CDR1 is ENHRY and CDR2 SYGVKD. The CDR3 is 17 residues long. The CDR3 is CAIAGTSGGSSYNEQFF. Written as DNA, the CDR3 is TGTGCCATCGCAGGGACTAGCGGGGGGAGCTCCTACAATGAGCAGTTCTTC.